This TCR beta chain stems from a study of blood T cell repertoires in COVID-19. Study summary: Both acute and convalescent COVID-19 samples were obtained from the United States, Italy and Spain. The cDNA or gDNA used as material had been derived from T cells, B-cell-depleted T cells, or PBMCs.

Germline assignment: CDR1 SGHRS and CDR2 YFSETQ. V dropped 4 bases and J dropped 5; count of bases not matched to a gene: 12. This CDR3 is 17 amino acids long. TCRdb keeps only in-frame clones here, not all; method: immunoSEQ multiplex PCR. In the table there are 220,000 or so clones, roughly nine tenths of which are singletons. The sequenced sample consisted of PBMCs or T cells enriched from blood (not recorded which). This sequence joins TRBV5-1 and TRBJ1-1, with 12 nucleotides matching TRBD1. This clonotype was sampled from a young woman in a cohort exposed to, infected with or recovered from COVID-19 (not recorded which). CDR3 nucleotide sequence: TGCGCCAGCAGCCACGTCCCGGGACAGGGGGCGAGGACTGAAGCTTTCTTT. This sequence encodes CASSHVPGQGARTEAFF. Combining the CDR3 with reference TRBV5-1 and TRBJ1-1 gives the whole variable domain KAGVTQTPRYLIKTRGQQVTLSCSPISGHRSVSWYQQTPGQGLQFLFEYFSETQRNKGNFPGRFSGRQFSNSRSEMNVSTLELGDSALYLCASSHVPGQGARTEAFFGQGTRLTVV.